This T cell receptor (beta chain) originates from a study of shared clonotypes between healthy human individuals. Germline CDR1 is MNHEY and CDR2 is SVGAGI. Trimming left V 8 bases short and J 6 bases short, with 10 bases between. The CDR3 is 12 amino acids. Sequencing used immunoSEQ multiplex PCR; TCRdb keeps in-frame clones, though not all of them. This table holds some 580,000 clones, approximately 97% found once. The chain combines TRBV6-5 with TRBJ2-2, with D maybe TRBD1 (5 bases). The origin of this receptor is a woman aged 25 to 39 in good health. Input material: naive CD4+ T cells sorted from blood. Subset defined: CD45RA+ positively selected. The CDR3 bases are TGTGCCAGCGGACAATTCGCCGGGGAGCTGTTTTTT. It specifies CASGQFAGELFF.